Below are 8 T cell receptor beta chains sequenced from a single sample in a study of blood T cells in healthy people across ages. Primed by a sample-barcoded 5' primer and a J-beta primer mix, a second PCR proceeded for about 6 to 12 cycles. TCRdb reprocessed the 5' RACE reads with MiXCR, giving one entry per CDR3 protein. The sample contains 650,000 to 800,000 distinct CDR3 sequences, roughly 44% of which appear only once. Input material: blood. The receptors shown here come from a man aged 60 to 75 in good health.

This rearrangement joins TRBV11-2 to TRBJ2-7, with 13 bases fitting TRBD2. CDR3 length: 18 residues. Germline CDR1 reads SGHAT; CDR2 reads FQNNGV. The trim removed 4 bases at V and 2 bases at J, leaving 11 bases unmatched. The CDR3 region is CASSSVLAGGRGAYEQYF. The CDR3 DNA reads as TGTGCCAGCAGCTCAGTACTAGCGGGGGGGCGTGGAGCCTACGAGCAGTACTTC. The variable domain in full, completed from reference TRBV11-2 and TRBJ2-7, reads EAGVAQSPRYKIIEKRQSVAFWCNPISGHATLYWYQQILGQGPKLLIQFQNNGVVDDSQLPKDRFSAERLKGVDSTLKIQPAKLEDSAVYLCASSSVLAGGRGAYEQYFGPGTRLTVT.

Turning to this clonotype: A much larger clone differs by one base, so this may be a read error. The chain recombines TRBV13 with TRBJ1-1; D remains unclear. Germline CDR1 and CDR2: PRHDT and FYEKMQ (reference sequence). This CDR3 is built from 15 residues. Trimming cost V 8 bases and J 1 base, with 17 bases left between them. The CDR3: CASAPEGFGNTEAFF. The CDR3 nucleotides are TGTGCCAGCGCGCCAGAGGGCTTCGGGAACACTGAAGCTTTCTTT.

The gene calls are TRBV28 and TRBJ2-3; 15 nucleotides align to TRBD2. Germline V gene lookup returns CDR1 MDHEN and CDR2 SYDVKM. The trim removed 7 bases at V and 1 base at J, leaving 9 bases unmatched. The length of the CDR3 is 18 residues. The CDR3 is CASTPGLAGGLRTDTQYF. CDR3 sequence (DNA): TGTGCCAGCACCCCGGGACTAGCGGGGGGCCTTCGCACAGATACGCAGTATTTT.

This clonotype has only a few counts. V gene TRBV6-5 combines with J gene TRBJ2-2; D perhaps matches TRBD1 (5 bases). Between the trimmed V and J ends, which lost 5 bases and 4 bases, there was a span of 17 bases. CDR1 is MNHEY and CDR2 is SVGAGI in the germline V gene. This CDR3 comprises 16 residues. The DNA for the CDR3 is TGTGCCAGCAGTCTAAGCCAGGGAAGTGGCACCGGGGAGCTGTTTTTT. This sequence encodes CASSLSQGSGTGELFF.

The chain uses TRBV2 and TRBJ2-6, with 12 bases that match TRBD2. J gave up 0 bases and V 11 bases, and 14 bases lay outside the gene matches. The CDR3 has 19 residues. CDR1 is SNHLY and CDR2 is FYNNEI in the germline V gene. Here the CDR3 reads CAGNYRTSGTYSGANVLTF. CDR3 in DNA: TGTGCCGGCAACTACCGGACTAGCGGGACGTACTCTGGGGCCAACGTCCTGACTTTC.

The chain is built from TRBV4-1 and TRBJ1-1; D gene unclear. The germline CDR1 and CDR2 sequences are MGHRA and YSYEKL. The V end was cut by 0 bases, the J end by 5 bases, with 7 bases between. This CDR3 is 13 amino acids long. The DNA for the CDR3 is TGCGCCAGCAGCCAAGAAGGAAAAACTGAAGCTTTCTTT. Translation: CASSQEGKTEAFF.

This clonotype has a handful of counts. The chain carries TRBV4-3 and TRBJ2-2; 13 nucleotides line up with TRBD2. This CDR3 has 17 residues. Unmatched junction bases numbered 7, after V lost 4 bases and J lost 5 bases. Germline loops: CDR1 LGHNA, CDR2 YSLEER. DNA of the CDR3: TGCGCCAGCAGCCCGGAGGGACTAGCGGGATCGACCGGGGAGCTGTTTTTT. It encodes CASSPEGLAGSTGELFF.

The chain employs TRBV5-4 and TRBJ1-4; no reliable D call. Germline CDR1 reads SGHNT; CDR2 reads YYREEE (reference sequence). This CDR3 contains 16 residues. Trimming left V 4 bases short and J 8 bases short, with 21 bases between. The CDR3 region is CASSIGSGGRGEKLFF. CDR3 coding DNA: TGTGCCAGCAGCATCGGTTCGGGAGGAAGAGGAGAAAAACTGTTTTTT. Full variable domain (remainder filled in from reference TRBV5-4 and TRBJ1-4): ETGVTQSPTHLIKTRGQQVTLRCSSQSGHNTVSWYQQALGQGPQFIFQYYREEENGRGNFPPRFSGLQFPNYSSELNVNALELDDSALYLCASSIGSGGRGEKLFFGSGTQLSVL.